This TCR beta chain originates from a study of blood T cell repertoires in COVID-19. In the original processing: Using reference gene primer amplification, nucleated cell counts were estimated. Profiling relied on immunoSEQ multiplex PCR, and the TCRdb table lists in-frame clones only, not all of them. For V, J and clone size, that table is used; D and trimming come from the DNA. The sample has 260,000 or so clones; about 80% are singletons. The CDR3 extends over 15 amino acids. Germline V gives CDR1 SGHTA, CDR2 FQGNSA. In the case of this clone: Germline is not matched at one junction end, which may reflect a read error.

The receptor was derived from a human donor in a cohort sampled during active COVID-19. Material for sequencing was peripheral blood. The rearrangement joins TRBV7-2 to TRBJ2-5; 14 nucleotides agree with TRBD2. The CDR3 region has the DNA TGTGCCAGCAGGCGCAACGGACTAGCGGGGGGTGCCGCCCACTTC. Protein: CASRRNGLAGGAAHF.